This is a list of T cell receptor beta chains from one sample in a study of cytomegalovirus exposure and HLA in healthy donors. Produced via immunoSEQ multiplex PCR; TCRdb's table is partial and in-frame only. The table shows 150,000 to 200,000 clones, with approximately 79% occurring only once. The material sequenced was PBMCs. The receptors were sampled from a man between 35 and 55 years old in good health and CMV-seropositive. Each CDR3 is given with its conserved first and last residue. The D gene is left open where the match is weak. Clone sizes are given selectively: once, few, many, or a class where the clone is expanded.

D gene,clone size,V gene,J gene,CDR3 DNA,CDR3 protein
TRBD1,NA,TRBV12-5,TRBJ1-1,TGTGCTAGTGCTCCAGGGGGAGTCTCTGAAGCTTTCTTT,CASAPGGVSEAFF
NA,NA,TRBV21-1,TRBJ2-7,TGTGCCAGCAGCAAAGGGGACAGCCTGCCGGACTACGAGCAGTACTTC,CASSKGDSLPDYEQYF
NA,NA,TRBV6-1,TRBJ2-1,TGTGCCAGCAGTCTCACGGGTAGCGTTGAGCAGTTCTTC,CASSLTGSVEQFF
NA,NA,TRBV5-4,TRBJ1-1,TGTGCCAGCAGCTTGGGGCGGCTAGAAGCTTTCTTT,CASSLGRLEAFF
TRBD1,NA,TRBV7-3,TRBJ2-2,TGTGCCAGCAGCTTAGGGACAGCGGACACCGGGGAGCTGTTTTTT,CASSLGTADTGELFF
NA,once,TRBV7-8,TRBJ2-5,TGTGCCAGCAGCCCCCGCTGGACCGGGGATGAGCAGTACTTC,CASSPRWTGDEQYF
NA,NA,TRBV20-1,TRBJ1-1,TGCAGTGCTTCGGACAGCGGTGCTTTCTTT,CSASDSGAFF
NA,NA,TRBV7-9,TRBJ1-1,TGTGCCAGCAGCTTAGAAGTAGGGGAGGCTGAAGCTTTCTTT,CASSLEVGEAEAFF
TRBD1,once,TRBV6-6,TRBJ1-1,TGTGCCAGCAGTATCCGGGACAGGGCCACTGAAGCTTTCTTT,CASSIRDRATEAFF
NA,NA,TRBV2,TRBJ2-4,TGTGCCAGCAGTGAAGGACTAGCCAAAAACATTCAGTACTTC,CASSEGLAKNIQYF
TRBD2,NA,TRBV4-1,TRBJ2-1,TGCGCCAGCAGCCAAGTTGGGATGGGGGGGTCCCGGTGGGAGCAGTTCTTC,CASSQVGMGGSRWEQFF
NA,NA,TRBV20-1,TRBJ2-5,TGCAGTGCTAGGGCAGCGGAGACCCAGTACTTC,CSARAAETQYF
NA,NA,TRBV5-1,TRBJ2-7,TGCGCCAGCAGACGGGACGGGGGCTCCTACGAGCAGTACTTC,CASRRDGGSYEQYF
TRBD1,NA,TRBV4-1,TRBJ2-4,TGCGCCAGCAGCCATTGGACAGGGGAAAACATTCAGTACTTC,CASSHWTGENIQYF
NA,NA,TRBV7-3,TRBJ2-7,TGTGCCAGCAGCCCCAATAGCGCGAGTTTCGAGCAGTACTTC,CASSPNSASFEQYF
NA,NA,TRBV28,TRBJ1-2,TGTGCCAGCAGTCCTGGACAGTCCCGACGGGGCTATGGCTACACCTTC,CASSPGQSRRGYGYTF
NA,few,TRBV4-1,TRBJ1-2,TGCGCCAGCAGCCACGGCGGCATATATGGCTACACCTTC,CASSHGGIYGYTF
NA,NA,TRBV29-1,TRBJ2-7,TGCAGCGTTGTCACAGGGTATAGCCTCGAGCAGTACTTC,CSVVTGYSLEQYF
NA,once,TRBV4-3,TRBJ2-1,TGCGCCAGCAGCCAAGATTTGGTAGGGGACAATGAGCAGTTCTTC,CASSQDLVGDNEQFF
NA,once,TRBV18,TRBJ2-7,TGTGCCAGCTCACCCGTCGACAGTTCCTGGGAGCAGTACTTC,CASSPVDSSWEQYF
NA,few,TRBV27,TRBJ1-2,TGTGCCAGCATCTCCATTAAGGGGGGGAACTATGGCTACACCTTC,CASISIKGGNYGYTF
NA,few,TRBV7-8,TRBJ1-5,TGTGCCAGCTCCTTCGGTGAAGGGACACGGAATCAGCCCCAGCATTTT,CASSFGEGTRNQPQHF
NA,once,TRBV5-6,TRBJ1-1,TGTGCCAGCAGCTTGGCCCCGGGGGTGAACACTGAAGCTTTCTTT,CASSLAPGVNTEAFF
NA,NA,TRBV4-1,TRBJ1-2,TGCGCCAGCAGCCAAGATCAGGGGCCATTGGGCGGCTACACCTTC,CASSQDQGPLGGYTF
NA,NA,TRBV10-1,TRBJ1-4,TGCGCCAGCTACTTTCAGACAGGTACAACTAATGAAAAACTGTTTTTT,CASYFQTGTTNEKLFF
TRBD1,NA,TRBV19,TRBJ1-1,TGTGCCAGTAGTATAGAGGGACAGGGGGCCACTGAAGCTTTCTTT,CASSIEGQGATEAFF
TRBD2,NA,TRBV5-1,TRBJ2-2,TGCGCCAGCAGCGGTCTAGCGGGGGCCATCGACGGGGAGCTGTTTTTT,CASSGLAGAIDGELFF
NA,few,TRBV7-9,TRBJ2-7,TGTGCCAGCACCCTTGGAGGGCCCTCCTACGAGCAGTACTTC,CASTLGGPSYEQYF
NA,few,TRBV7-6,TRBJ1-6,TGTGCCAGCAGCTTATCCCCGTACGACAGGAGAATTCAACCCCTCCACTTT,CASSLSPYDRRIQPLHF
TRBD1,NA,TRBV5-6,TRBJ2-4,TGTGCCAGCAGCTTGGGGACAGGGCCCCTAGCCAAAAACATTCAGTACTTC,CASSLGTGPLAKNIQYF
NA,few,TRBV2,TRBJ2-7,TGTGCCAGCAGTGGGGGCGGCCGGGAGCAGTACTTC,CASSGGGREQYF
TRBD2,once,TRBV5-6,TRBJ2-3,TGTGCCAGCACCAGACGGGTGGGGGGGGGCACAGATACGCAGTATTTT,CASTRRVGGGTDTQYF
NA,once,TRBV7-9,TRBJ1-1,TGTGCCAGCAGCTTCTATGTCGCCGGGGGGTTGAACACTGAAGCTTTCTTT,CASSFYVAGGLNTEAFF
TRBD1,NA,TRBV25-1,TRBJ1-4,TGTGCCAGCGAAGGACAGGGGTCTGAAAAACTGTTTTTT,CASEGQGSEKLFF
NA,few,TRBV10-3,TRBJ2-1,TGTGCCATCAGTCCCGAGGGGGGGCCGGATGAGCAGTTCTTC,CAISPEGGPDEQFF
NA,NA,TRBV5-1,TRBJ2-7,TGCGCCAGCAGCCCGTCAATTGGGCCCAGTGGGTCCTACGAGCAGTACTTC,CASSPSIGPSGSYEQYF
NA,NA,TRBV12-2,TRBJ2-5,TGTGCAAGTCGCCCCCCCCGGTCGGAGACCCAGTACTTC,CASRPPRSETQYF
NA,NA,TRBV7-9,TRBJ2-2,TGTGCCAGCAGCAACTTTTCTCGTTCGAGGGAGCTGTTTTTT,CASSNFSRSRELFF
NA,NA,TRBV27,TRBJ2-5,TGTGCCAGCAGTTTAATCTCCGGTTCGACGGGGGAGCAGTACTTC,CASSLISGSTGEQYF
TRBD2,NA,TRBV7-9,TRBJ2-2,TGTTCCAGCAGCTTAGAACTAGCGGGGGACCACACCGGGGAGCTGTTTTTT,CSSSLELAGDHTGELFF
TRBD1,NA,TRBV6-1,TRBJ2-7,TGTGCCAGCGACAGGGTCTCCTACGAGCAGTACTTC,CASDRVSYEQYF
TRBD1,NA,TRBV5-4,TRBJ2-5,TGTGCCAGCAGCTCCAAAGGACCCGACAGGGGGCGAGAGACCCAGTACTTC,CASSSKGPDRGRETQYF
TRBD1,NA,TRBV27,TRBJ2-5,TGTGCCAGCAGCCTCACTAGGGGAGACAGGGCATCGGAGACCCAGTACTTC,CASSLTRGDRASETQYF
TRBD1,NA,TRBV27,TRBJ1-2,TGTGCCAGCAGTCGGACAGGGGGTAACTATGGCTACACCTTC,CASSRTGGNYGYTF
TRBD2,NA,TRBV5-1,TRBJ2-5,TGCGCCAGCAGCAAGACTAGCGGGGGGGGGACCCAGTACTTC,CASSKTSGGGTQYF
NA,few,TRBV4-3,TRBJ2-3,TGCGCCAGCAGCCAGGGGACGGGGGGCCCAGATACGCAGTATTTT,CASSQGTGGPDTQYF
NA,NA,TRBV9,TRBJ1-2,TGTGCCAGCAGCCCACGTGACGGCGGAATTAACTATGGCTACACCTTC,CASSPRDGGINYGYTF
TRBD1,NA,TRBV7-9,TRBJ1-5,TGTGCCAGCAGCCCCGGGACAGGGGGCGCGGGTCAGCCCCAGCATTTT,CASSPGTGGAGQPQHF
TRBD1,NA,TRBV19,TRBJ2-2,TGTGCCAGTAGTCCCCGGGACAGGGGAACCGGGGAGCTGTTTTTT,CASSPRDRGTGELFF
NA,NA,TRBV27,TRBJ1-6,TGTGCCAGCAGTTTCTTGGGACTCCAGAATTCGCCCCTCCACTTT,CASSFLGLQNSPLHF
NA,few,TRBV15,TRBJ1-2,TGTGCCACCAGCAGAGATGGGGCTGGCTACACCTTC,CATSRDGAGYTF
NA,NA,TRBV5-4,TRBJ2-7,TGTGCCAGCAGCGGGCCCCCCATTTACGAGCAGTACTTC,CASSGPPIYEQYF
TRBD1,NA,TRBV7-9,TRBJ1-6,TGTGCCAGCAGCTTGGCCCAGGGGGATTCACCCCTCCACTTT,CASSLAQGDSPLHF